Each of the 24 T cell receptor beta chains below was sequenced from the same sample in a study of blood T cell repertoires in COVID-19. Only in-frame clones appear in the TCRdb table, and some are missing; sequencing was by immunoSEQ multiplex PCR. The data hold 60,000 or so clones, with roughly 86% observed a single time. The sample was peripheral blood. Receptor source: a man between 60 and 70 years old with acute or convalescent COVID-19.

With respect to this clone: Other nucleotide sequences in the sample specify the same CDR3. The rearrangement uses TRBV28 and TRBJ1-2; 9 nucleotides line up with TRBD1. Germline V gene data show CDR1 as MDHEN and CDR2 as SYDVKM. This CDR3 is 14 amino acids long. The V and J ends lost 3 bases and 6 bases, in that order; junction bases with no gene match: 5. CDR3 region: CASSFGTGRNGYTF. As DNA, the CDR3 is TGTGCCAGCAGTTTTGGGACAGGGAGGAATGGCTACACCTTC.

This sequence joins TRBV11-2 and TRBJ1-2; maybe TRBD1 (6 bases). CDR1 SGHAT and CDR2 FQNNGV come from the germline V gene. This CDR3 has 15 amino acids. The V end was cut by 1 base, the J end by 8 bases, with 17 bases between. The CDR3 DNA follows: TGTGCCAGCAGCTTAGGCGGACAGACACAGGGAGGCTACACCTTC. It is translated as CASSLGGQTQGGYTF.

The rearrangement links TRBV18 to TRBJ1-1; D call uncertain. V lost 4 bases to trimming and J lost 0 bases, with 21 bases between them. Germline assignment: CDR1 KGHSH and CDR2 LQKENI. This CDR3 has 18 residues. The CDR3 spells CASSLRNPGSQLNTEAFF. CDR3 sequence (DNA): TGTGCCAGCTCACTGAGGAACCCCGGCAGCCAATTGAACACTGAAGCTTTCTTT.

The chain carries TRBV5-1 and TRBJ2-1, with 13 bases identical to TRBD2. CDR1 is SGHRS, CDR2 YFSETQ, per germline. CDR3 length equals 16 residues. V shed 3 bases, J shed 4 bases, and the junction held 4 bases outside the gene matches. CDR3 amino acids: CASSSQTSGGYNEQFF. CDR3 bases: TGCGCCAGCAGCTCCCAGACTAGCGGGGGGTACAATGAGCAGTTCTTC.

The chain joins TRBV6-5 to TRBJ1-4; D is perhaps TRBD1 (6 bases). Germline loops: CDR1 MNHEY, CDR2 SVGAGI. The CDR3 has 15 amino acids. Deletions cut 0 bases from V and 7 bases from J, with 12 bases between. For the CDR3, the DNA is TGTGCCAGCAGTTACTCGGGGGCCAGGGGTGAAAAACTGTTTTTT. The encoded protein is CASSYSGARGEKLFF.

The CDR3 protein is CASSLDPGKGNTIYF. The CDR3 nucleotides read TGTGCCAGCAGCTTGGATCCGGGGAAAGGAAACACCATATATTTT. The chain has TRBV13 and TRBJ1-3, with unresolved D. Trimming stripped 3 bases from V and 4 bases from J, with 13 bases between. Germline assignment: CDR1 PRHDT and CDR2 FYEKMQ (reference sequence). The CDR3 contains 15 residues.

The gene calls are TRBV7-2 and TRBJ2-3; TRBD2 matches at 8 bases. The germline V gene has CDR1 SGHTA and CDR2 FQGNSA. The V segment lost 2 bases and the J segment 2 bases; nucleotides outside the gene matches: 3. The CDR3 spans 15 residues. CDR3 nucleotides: TGTGCCAGCAGCTTAAGGCGGGGGGACACAGATACGCAGTATTTT. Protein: CASSLRRGDTDTQYF.

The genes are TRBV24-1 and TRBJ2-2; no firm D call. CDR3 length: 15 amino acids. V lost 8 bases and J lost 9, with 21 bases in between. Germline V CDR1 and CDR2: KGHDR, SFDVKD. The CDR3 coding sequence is TGTGCCACCATTTACTGCGCCCCTTGGTACCGGGAGCTGTTTTTT. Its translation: CATIYCAPWYRELFF.

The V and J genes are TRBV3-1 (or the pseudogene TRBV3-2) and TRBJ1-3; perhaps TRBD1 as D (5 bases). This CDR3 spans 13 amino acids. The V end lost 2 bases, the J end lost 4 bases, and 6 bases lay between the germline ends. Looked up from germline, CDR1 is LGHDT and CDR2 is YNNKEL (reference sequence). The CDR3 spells CASSQKGGNTIYF. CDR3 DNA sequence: TGTGCCAGCAGCCAAAAGGGGGGAAACACCATATATTTT.

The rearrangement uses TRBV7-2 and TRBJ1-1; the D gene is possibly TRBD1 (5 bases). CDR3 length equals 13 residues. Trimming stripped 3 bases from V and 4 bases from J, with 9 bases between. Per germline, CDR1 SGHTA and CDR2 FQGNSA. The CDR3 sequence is CASSFGGSTEAFF. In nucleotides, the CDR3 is TGTGCCAGCAGCTTCGGGGGAAGCACTGAAGCTTTCTTT. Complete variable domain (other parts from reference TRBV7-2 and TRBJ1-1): GAGVSQSPSNKVTEKGKDVELRCDPISGHTALYWYRQSLGQGLEFLIYFQGNSAPDKSGLPSDRFSAERTGGSVSTLTIQRTQQEDSAVYLCASSFGGSTEAFFGQGTRLTVV.

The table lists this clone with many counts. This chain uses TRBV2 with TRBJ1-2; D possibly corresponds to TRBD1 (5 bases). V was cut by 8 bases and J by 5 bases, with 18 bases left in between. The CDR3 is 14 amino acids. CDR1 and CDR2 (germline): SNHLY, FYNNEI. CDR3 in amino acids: CASSKTDSGYGYTF. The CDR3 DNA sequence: TGTGCCAGCTCGAAGACAGATTCCGGTTATGGCTACACCTTC.

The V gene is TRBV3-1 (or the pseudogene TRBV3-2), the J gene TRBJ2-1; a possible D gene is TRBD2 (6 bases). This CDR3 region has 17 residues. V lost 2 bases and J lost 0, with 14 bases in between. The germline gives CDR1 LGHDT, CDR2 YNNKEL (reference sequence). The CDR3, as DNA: TGTGCCAGCAGCCAAACGGCGGGGAACCCCTCCTACAATGAGCAGTTCTTC. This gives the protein CASSQTAGNPSYNEQFF.

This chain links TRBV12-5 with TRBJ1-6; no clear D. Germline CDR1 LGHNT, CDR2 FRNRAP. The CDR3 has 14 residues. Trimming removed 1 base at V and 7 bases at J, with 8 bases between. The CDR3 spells CASGLDAANSPLHF. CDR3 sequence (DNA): TGTGCTAGTGGTTTGGATGCGGCAAATTCACCCCTCCACTTT.

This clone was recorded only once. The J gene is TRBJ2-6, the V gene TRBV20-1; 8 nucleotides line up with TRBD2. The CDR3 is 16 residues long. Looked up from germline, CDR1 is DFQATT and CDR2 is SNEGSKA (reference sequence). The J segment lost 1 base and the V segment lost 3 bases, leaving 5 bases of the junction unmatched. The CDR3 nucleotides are TGCAGTGCTAGTAGCGGGGCGAGGTCTGGGGCCAACGTCCTGACTTTC. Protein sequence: CSASSGARSGANVLTF.

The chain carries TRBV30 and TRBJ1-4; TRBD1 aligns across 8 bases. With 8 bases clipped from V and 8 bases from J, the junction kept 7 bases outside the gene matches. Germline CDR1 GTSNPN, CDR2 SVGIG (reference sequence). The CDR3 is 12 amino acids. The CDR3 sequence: CASQGAVEKLFF. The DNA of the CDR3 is TGTGCCAGCCAGGGGGCAGTAGAAAAACTGTTTTTT.

The CDR3 here is CASSPDRVREKLFF. As DNA, the CDR3 is TGTGCCAGCAGCCCGGACAGGGTCAGGGAAAAACTGTTTTTT. The chain is built from TRBV5-8 and TRBJ1-4; 8 bases are shared with TRBD1. From germline, CDR1 is SGHTS and CDR2 YDEGEE. The CDR3 totals 14 residues. The V gene end was trimmed by 4 bases and the J gene end by 8 bases; junction bases not matched to a gene: 7.

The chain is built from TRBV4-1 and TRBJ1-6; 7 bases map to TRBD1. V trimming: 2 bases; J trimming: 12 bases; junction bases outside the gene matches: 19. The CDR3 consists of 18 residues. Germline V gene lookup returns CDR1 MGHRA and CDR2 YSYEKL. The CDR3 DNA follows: TGCGCCAGCAGCCAAACGCAGGGGGGCCGTAACGCTTTGAGACCCCTCCACTTT. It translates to CASSQTQGGRNALRPLHF.

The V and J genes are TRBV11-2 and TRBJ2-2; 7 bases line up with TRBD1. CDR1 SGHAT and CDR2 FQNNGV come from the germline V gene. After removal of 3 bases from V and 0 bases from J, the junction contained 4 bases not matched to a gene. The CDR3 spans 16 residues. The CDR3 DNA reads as TGTGCCAGCAGCTTTTGGGACAGACCGAACACCGGGGAGCTGTTTTTT. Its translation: CASSFWDRPNTGELFF.

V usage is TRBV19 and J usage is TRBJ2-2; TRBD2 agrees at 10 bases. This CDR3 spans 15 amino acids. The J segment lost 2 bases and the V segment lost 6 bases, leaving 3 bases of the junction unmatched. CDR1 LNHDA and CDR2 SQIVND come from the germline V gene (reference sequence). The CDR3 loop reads CASRLAGPNTGELFF. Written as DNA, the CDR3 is TGTGCCAGTAGACTAGCGGGACCTAACACCGGGGAGCTGTTTTTT. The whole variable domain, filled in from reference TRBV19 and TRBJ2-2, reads DGGITQSPKYLFRKEGQNVTLSCEQNLNHDAMYWYRQDPGQGLRLIYYSQIVNDFQKGDIAEGYSVSREKKESFPLTVTSAQKNPTAFYLCASRLAGPNTGELFFGEGSRLTVL.

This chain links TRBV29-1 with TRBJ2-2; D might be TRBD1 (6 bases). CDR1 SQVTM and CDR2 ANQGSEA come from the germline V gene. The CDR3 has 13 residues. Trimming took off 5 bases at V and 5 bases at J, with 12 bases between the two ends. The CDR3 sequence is CSVRGIGTGELFF. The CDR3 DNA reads TGCAGCGTTAGGGGGATAGGTACCGGGGAGCTGTTTTTT.

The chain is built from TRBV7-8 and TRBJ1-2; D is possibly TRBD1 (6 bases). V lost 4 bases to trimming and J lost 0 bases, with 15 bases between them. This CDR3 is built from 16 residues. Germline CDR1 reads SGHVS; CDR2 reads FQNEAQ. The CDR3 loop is CASSSSTGQTNYGYTF. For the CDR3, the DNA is TGTGCCAGCAGCTCCTCGACAGGACAGACTAACTATGGCTACACCTTC.

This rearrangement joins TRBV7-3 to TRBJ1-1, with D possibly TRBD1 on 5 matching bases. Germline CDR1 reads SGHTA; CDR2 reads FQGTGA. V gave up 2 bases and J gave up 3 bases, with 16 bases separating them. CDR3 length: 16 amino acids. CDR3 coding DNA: TGTGCCAGCAGCTTAGTCCGCGTCGCGGGGGACACTGAAGCTTTCTTT. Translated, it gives CASSLVRVAGDTEAFF.

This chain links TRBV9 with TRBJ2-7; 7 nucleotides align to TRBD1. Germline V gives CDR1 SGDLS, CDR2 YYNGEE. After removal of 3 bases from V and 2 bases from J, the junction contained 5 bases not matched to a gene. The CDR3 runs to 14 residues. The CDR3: CASSGQGTPYEQYF. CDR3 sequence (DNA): TGTGCCAGCAGCGGACAGGGAACCCCCTACGAGCAGTACTTC.

The CDR3 spells CASSLVQGFGGELFF. In DNA form, the CDR3 reads TGCGCCAGCAGCTTGGTTCAGGGGTTTGGCGGGGAGCTGTTTTTT. The V and J genes are TRBV5-1 and TRBJ2-2, with D perhaps TRBD1 (6 bases). CDR3 size: 15 residues. Trimming removed 0 bases from V and 7 bases from J, with 13 bases in between. Germline-derived CDR1 and CDR2 are SGHRS and YFSETQ. Together with reference TRBV5-1 and TRBJ2-2, the CDR3 gives the full variable domain: KAGVTQTPRYLIKTRGQQVTLSCSPISGHRSVSWYQQTPGQGLQFLFEYFSETQRNKGNFPGRFSGRQFSNSRSEMNVSTLELGDSALYLCASSLVQGFGGELFFGEGSRLTVL.